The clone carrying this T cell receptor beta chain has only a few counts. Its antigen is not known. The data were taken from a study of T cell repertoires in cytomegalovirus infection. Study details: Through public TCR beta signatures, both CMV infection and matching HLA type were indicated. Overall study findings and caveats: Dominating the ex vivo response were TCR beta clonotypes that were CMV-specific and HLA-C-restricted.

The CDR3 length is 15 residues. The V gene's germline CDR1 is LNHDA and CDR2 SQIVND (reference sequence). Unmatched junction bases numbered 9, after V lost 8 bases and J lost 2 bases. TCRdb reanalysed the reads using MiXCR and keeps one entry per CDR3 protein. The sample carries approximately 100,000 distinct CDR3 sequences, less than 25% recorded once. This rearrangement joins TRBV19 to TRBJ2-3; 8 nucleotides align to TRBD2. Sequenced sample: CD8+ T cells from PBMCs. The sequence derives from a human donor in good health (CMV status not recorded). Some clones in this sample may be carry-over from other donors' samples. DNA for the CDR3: TGTGCCAGTGGATTAACGGGAGGGTTCACAGATACGCAGTATTTT. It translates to CASGLTGGFTDTQYF.